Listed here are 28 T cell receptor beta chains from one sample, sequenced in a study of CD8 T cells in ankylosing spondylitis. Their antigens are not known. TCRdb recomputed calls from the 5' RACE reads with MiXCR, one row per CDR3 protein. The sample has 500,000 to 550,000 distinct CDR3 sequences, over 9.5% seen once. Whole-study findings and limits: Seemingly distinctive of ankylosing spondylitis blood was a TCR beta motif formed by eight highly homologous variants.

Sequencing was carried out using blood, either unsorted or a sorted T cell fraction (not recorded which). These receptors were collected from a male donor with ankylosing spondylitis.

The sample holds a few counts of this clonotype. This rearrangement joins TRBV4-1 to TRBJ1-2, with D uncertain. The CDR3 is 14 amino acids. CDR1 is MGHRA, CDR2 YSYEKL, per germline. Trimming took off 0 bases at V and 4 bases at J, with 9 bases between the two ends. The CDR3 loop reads CASSQEEQAYGYTF. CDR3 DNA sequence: TGCGCCAGCAGCCAAGAGGAGCAGGCCTATGGCTACACCTTC.

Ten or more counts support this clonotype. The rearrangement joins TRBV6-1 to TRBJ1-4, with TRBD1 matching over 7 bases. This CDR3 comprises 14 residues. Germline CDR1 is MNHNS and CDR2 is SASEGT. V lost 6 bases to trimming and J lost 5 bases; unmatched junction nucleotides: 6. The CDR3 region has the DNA TGTGCCAGCAGGGGGGGACAGCGGAATGAAAAACTGTTTTTT. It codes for CASRGGQRNEKLFF.

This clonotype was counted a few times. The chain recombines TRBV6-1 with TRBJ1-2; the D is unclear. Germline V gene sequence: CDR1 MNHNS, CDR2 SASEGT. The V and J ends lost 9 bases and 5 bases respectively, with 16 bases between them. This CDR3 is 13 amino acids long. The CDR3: CASRDLRVYGYTF. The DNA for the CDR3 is TGTGCCAGTCGGGATTTAAGGGTTTATGGCTACACCTTC.

Here the CDR3 DNA reads TGCAGCGTTGAGAAGGGAAACACCGGGGAGCTGTTTTTT. Translated, it gives CSVEKGNTGELFF. The chain is built from TRBV29-1 and TRBJ2-2; unclear D gene. The CDR3 length is 13 residues. CDR1 and CDR2 from the germline V gene are SQVTM and ANQGSEA. V gave up 3 bases and J gave up 2 bases, with 7 bases separating them.

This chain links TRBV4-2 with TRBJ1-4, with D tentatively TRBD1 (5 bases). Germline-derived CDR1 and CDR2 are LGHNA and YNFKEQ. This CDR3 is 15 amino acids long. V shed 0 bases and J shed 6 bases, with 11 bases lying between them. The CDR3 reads CASSQDMGGDEKLFF. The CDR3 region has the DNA TGTGCCAGCAGCCAAGATATGGGGGGTGATGAAAAACTGTTTTTT.

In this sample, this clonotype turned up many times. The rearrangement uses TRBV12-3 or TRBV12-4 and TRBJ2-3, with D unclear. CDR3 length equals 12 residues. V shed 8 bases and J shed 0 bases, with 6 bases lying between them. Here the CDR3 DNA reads TGTGCCAGCGCGACTAGCACAGATACGCAGTATTTT. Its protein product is CASATSTDTQYF.

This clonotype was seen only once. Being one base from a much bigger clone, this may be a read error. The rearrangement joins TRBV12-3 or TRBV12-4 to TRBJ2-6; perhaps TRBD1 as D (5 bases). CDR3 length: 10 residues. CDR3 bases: TGTGCCAGCAGTTCTTCAGGGCTAAATTTC. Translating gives CASSSSGLNF.

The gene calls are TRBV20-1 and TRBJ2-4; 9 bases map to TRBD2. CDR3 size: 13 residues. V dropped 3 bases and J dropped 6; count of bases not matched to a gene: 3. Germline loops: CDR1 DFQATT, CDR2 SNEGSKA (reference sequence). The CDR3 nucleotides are TGCAGTGCTAGTATAGCGGGAGTAAACATTCAGTACTTC. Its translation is CSASIAGVNIQYF.

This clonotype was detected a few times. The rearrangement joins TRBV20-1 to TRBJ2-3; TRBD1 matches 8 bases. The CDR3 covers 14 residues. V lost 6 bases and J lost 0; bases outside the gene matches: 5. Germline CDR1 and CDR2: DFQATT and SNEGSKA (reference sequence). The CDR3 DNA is TGCAGTGCACGGCGACAGGGGAGCACAGATACGCAGTATTTT. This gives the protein CSARRQGSTDTQYF.

Written as DNA, the CDR3 is TGCAGTATCCGGGACAGGATATCCTACGAGCAGTACTTC. Its protein product is CSIRDRISYEQYF. The chain combines TRBV20-1 with TRBJ2-7; 8 positions agree with TRBD1. Trimming cost V 8 bases and J 1 base; bases outside gene matches: 7. This CDR3 is 13 amino acids long. Looked up from germline, CDR1 is DFQATT and CDR2 is SNEGSKA (reference sequence).

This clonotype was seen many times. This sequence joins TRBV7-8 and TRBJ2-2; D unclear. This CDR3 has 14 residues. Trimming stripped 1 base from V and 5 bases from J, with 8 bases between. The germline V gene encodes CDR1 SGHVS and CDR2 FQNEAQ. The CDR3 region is CASSLEWETGELFF. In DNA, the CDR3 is TGTGCCAGCAGCTTAGAGTGGGAAACCGGGGAGCTGTTTTTT.

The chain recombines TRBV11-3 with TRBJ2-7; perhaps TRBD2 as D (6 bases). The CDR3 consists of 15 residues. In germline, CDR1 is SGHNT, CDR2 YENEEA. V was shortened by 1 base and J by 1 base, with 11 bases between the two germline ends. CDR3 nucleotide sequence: TGTGCCAGCAGCTTAGGGGGGGACCGGTCCTACGAGCAGTACGTC. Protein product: CASSLGGDRSYEQYV.

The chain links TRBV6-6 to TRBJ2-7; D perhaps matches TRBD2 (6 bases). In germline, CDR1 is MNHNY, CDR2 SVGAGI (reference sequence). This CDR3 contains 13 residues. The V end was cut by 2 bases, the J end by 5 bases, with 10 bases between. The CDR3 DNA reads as TGTGCCAGCAGTTACCGACTAGAGGACGAGCAGTACGTC. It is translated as CASSYRLEDEQYV.

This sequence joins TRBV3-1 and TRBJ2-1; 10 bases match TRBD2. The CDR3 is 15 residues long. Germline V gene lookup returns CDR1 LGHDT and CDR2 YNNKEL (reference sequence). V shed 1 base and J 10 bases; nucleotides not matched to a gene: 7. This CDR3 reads CASSQASGRAGEQFF. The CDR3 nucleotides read TGTGCCAGCAGCCAAGCGAGCGGGAGGGCCGGGGAGCAGTTCTTC.

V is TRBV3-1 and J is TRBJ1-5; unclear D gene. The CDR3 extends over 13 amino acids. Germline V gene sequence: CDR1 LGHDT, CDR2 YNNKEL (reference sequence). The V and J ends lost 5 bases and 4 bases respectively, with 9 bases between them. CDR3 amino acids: CASSSQPNQPQHF. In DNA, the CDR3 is TGTGCCAGCAGCTCCCAGCCGAATCAGCCCCAGCATTTT.

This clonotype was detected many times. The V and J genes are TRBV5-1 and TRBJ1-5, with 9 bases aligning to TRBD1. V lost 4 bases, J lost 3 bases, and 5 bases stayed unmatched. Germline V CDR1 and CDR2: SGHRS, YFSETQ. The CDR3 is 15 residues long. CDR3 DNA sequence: TGCGCCAGCAGCCCGGGGACAGGGAACAATCAGCCCCAGCATTTT. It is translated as CASSPGTGNNQPQHF.

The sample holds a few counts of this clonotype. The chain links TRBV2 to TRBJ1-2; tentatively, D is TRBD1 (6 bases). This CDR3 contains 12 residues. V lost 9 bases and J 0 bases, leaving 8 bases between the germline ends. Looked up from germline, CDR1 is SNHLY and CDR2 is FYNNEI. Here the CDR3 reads CARQGPNYGYTF. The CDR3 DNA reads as TGTGCCAGACAGGGTCCTAACTATGGCTACACCTTC.

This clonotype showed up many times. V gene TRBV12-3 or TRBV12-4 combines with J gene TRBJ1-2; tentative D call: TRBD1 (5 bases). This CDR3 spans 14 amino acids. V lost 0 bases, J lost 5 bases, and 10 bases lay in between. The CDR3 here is CASSLAGTGYGYTF. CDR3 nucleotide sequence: TGTGCCAGCAGTTTAGCCGGGACGGGGTATGGCTACACCTTC.

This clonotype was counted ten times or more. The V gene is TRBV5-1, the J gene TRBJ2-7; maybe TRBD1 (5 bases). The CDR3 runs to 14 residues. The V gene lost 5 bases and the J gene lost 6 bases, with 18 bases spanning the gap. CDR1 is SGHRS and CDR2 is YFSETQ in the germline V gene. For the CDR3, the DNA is TGCGCCAGCAGACGGCCAGGCGGTGACAGCGAGCAGTACTTC. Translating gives CASRRPGGDSEQYF.

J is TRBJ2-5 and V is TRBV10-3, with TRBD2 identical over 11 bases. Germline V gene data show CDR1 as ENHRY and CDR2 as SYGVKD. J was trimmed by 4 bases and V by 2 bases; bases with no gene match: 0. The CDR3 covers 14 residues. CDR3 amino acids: CAISETSGRETQYF. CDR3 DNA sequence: TGTGCCATCAGTGAGACTAGCGGGAGAGAGACCCAGTACTTC.

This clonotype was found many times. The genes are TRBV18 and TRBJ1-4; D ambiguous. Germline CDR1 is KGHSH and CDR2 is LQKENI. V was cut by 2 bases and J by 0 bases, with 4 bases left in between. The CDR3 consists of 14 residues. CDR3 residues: CASSPGATNEKLFF. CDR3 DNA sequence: TGTGCCAGCTCACCAGGCGCAACTAATGAAAAACTGTTTTTT.

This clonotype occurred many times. CDR3 in DNA: TGTGCCAGCAGCAAAACAGGGAACTCTGGAAACACCATATATTTT. Translation gives CASSKTGNSGNTIYF. The chain combines TRBV7-9 with TRBJ1-3; tentative D call: TRBD1 (6 bases). Germline V gene sequence: CDR1 SEHNR, CDR2 FQNEAQ (reference sequence). Trimming removed 5 bases from V and 0 bases from J, with 11 bases in between. The CDR3 totals 15 residues.

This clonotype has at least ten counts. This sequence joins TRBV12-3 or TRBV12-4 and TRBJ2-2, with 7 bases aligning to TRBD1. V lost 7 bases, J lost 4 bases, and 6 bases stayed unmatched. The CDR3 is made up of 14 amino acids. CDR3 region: CASTPGGVTGELFF. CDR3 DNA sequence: TGTGCCAGCACCCCAGGGGGAGTCACCGGGGAGCTGTTTTTT.

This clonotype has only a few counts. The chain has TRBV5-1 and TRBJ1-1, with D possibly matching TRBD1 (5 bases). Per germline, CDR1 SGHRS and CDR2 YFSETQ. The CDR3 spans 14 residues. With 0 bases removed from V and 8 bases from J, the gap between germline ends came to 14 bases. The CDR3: CASSLDRSSTEAFF. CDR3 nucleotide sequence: TGCGCCAGCAGCTTGGACAGGTCCTCAACGGAAGCTTTCTTT.

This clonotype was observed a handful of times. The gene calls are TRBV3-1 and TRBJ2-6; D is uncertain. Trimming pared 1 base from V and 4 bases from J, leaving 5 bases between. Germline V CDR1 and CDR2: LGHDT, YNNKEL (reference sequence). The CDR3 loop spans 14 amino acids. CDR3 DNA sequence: TGTGCCAGCAGCCAAGGATTCGGGGCCAACGTCCTGACTTTC. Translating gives CASSQGFGANVLTF.

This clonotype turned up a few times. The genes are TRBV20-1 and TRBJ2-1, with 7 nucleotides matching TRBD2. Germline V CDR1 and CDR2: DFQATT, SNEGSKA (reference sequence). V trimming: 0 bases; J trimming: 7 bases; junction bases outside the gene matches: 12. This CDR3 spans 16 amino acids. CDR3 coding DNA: TGCAGTGCTAGAGATGGTCGGGAGGCCCCTCGAAATGAGCAGTTCTTC. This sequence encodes CSARDGREAPRNEQFF.

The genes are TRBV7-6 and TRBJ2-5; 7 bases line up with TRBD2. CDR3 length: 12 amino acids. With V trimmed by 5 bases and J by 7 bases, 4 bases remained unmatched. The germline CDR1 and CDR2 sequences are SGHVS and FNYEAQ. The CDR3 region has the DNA TGTGCCAGCAGCCCCGGGGGGTGGACCCAGTACTTC. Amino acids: CASSPGGWTQYF.

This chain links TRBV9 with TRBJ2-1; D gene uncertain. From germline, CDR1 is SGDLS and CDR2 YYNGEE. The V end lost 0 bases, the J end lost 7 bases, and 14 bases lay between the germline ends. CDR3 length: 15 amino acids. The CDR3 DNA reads TGTGCCAGCAGCGTAGCGGAGCATATAGAGAATGAGCAGTTCTTC. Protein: CASSVAEHIENEQFF.